This TCR beta chain was documented in a study of blood T cell repertoires in COVID-19. Study overall: Material from acute and convalescent COVID-19 was sourced from the United States, Italy and Spain.

Study processing details: Nucleated cell counts were estimated from reference gene primer amplification. Measured with immunoSEQ multiplex PCR; TCRdb has only the in-frame clones, and not every one. V, J and clone size are taken as reported in that table, and D and trimming were inferred from the DNA itself. The sample holds around 140,000 clones, around 91% seen once. V was shortened by 7 bases and J by 5 bases, with 12 bases between the two germline ends. CDR3 length: 13 residues. CDR1 and CDR2 (germline): MDHEN, SYDVKM. The sequenced sample was peripheral blood. The chain carries TRBV28 and TRBJ1-5, with D possibly TRBD1 on 5 matching bases. This TCR came from a man aged 18 to 30 with COVID-19, enrolled during active disease. CDR3 in amino acids: CASMGRDYQPQHF. CDR3 coding DNA: TGTGCCAGCATGGGCAGGGACTATCAGCCCCAGCATTTT. Variable domain in full (rest from reference TRBV28 and TRBJ1-5): DVKVTQSSRYLVKRTGEKVFLECVQDMDHENMFWYRQDPGLGLRLIYFSYDVKMKEKGDIPEGYSVSREKKERFSLILESASTNQTSMYLCASMGRDYQPQHFGDGTRLSIL.